This TCR beta chain was recovered during a study of Graves' ophthalmopathy and Graves' hyperthyroidism. Study information: Researchers obtained peripheral blood at initial diagnosis, before any treatment had begun.

Findings and caveats of the study: Blood was where most expanded thyroid clonotypes above 0.001 frequency also turned up.

About this clonotype: The antigen remains undetermined. At one boundary the junction diverges from the germline segment, which might be a read error.

RNA served as the template for amplifying TCR beta CDR3 regions. The authors performed first-round RT-PCR with HTBI primers and then a second-round multiplex PCR. TCRdb used MiXCR to reprocess the multiplex PCR reads, holding one entry per CDR3 protein. Of roughly 14,000 distinct CDR3 sequences in the sample, about half were seen once. Germline V gives CDR1 LNHDA, CDR2 SQIVND (reference sequence). The CDR3 sequence is 14 residues long. The specimen was peripheral blood. This sequence originates from a woman aged 25 to 39 with Graves' ophthalmopathy. The V call is TRBV19, the J call TRBJ1-1, with D hard to call. The CDR3 loop is CASNLSLGHTEAFF. The CDR3 DNA sequence: TGTGCCAGTAACCTCTCCCTGGGCCACACAGAAGCTTTCTTT.